The 26 T cell receptor beta chains in this list originate from one sample, sequenced in a study of T cell responses to AZD1222 COVID-19 vaccine. This table comes from immunoSEQ multiplex PCR, and its TCRdb copy is limited to in-frame clones, with some not included. The sample includes 140,000 or so clones, more than 70% of them seen just once. The input for sequencing was peripheral blood, taken 28 days after the second AZD1222 dose. These receptors originate from an adult who received the AZD1222 COVID-19 vaccine.

The chain employs TRBV7-9 and TRBJ2-1, with D maybe TRBD1 (5 bases). The CDR3 contains 12 residues. Per the germline V gene, CDR1 is SEHNR and CDR2 is FQNEAQ (reference sequence). V lost 8 bases, J lost 10 bases, and 15 bases lay in between. The DNA for the CDR3 is TGTGCCAGCGGGGCCGTACCTACGGAGCAGTTCTTC. As protein: CASGAVPTEQFF.

V and J are TRBV3-1 (or the pseudogene TRBV3-2) and TRBJ2-7, with 7 bases identical to TRBD1. This CDR3 contains 15 residues. Looked up from germline, CDR1 is LGHDT and CDR2 is YNNKEL (reference sequence). V trimming: 1 base; J trimming: 0 bases; junction bases outside the gene matches: 3. This CDR3 reads CASSQVGQSSYEQYF. The DNA for the CDR3 is TGTGCCAGCAGCCAAGTGGGACAGAGCTCCTACGAGCAGTACTTC.

The chain uses TRBV14 and TRBJ2-1; the D gene is possibly TRBD1 (5 bases). The CDR3 is 13 amino acids. Trimming pared 4 bases from V and 6 bases from J, leaving 10 bases between. Germline V CDR1 and CDR2: SGHDN, FVKESK. CDR3 in amino acids: CASSLQVPNEQFF. The CDR3 coding sequence is TGTGCCAGCAGCCTACAGGTGCCCAATGAGCAGTTCTTC. The full variable domain, rest sourced from reference TRBV14 and TRBJ2-1, is EAGVTQFPSHSVIEKGQTVTLRCDPISGHDNLYWYRRVMGKEIKFLLHFVKESKQDESGMPNNRFLAERTGGTYSTLKVQPAELEDSGVYFCASSLQVPNEQFFGPGTRLTVL.

This clone was detected once. J is TRBJ1-2 and V is TRBV30, with no clear D. The CDR3 length is 12 residues. V was cut by 3 bases and J by 8 bases, with 13 bases left in between. Looked up from germline, CDR1 is GTSNPN and CDR2 is SVGIG (reference sequence). The CDR3 coding sequence is TGTGCCTGGAGACCCACCGAGGGAGGCTACACCTTC. This translates into CAWRPTEGGYTF. Full variable domain (outside the CDR3, taken from reference TRBV30 and TRBJ1-2): SQTIHQWPATLVQPVGSPLSLECTVEGTSNPNLYWYRQAAGRGLQLLFYSVGIGQISSEVPQNLSASRPQDRQFILSSKKLLLSDSGFYLCAWRPTEGGYTFGSGTRLTVV.

The chain has TRBV2 and TRBJ2-7, with 7 nucleotides matching TRBD2. V lost 8 bases to trimming and J lost 1 base; unmatched junction nucleotides: 8. The CDR3 is 14 residues long. Germline lookup yields CDR1 SNHLY and CDR2 FYNNEI. The CDR3 DNA is TGTGCCAGCCTTTTGGGAGGGTGGTCCTACGAGCAGTACTTC. Protein product: CASLLGGWSYEQYF. Supplemented by reference TRBV2 and TRBJ2-7, the full variable domain reads EPEVTQTPSHQVTQMGQEVILRCVPISNHLYFYWYRQILGQKVEFLVSFYNNEISEKSEIFDDQFSVERPDGSNFTLKIRSTKLEDSAMYFCASLLGGWSYEQYFGPGTRLTVT.

The chain employs TRBV28 and TRBJ2-1; weak D call: TRBD1 (5 bases). The CDR3 sequence is 15 residues long. Trimming took 6 bases from V and 8 from J, leaving 20 bases between them. Germline CDR1 reads MDHEN; CDR2 reads SYDVKM. This CDR3 reads CASSSNPTVIDEQFF. In DNA form, the CDR3 reads TGTGCCAGCAGCTCAAATCCGACAGTTATTGATGAGCAGTTCTTC.

This CDR3 is CASTVGGPAGVEQFF. The CDR3 DNA reads TGTGCCAGCACCGTCGGGGGACCGGCGGGAGTTGAGCAGTTCTTC. The V and J genes are TRBV28 and TRBJ2-1; 7 nucleotides line up with TRBD2. Trimming took 7 bases from V and 9 from J; bases not matched to a gene: 15. The CDR3 has 15 amino acids. Germline assignment: CDR1 MDHEN and CDR2 SYDVKM.

The chain links TRBV29-1 to TRBJ2-5, with 7 bases identical to TRBD1. J was trimmed by 0 bases and V by 4 bases; bases with no gene match: 5. The germline gives CDR1 SQVTM, CDR2 ANQGSEA. The CDR3 totals 14 residues. DNA for the CDR3: TGCAGCGTTGCCGGGACAGCGTACCAAGAGACCCAGTACTTC. This sequence encodes CSVAGTAYQETQYF.

V usage is TRBV28 and J usage is TRBJ1-1; tentatively, D is TRBD1 (5 bases). In germline, CDR1 is MDHEN, CDR2 SYDVKM. The CDR3 extends over 15 amino acids. The V gene lost 5 bases and the J gene lost 6 bases, with 19 bases spanning the gap. This chain's CDR3 is CASSRGRGGMSEAFF. The CDR3 DNA follows: TGTGCCAGCAGTCGGGGACGGGGAGGGATGTCTGAAGCTTTCTTT.

This chain joins TRBV24-1 and TRBJ2-4; the D is unclear. This CDR3 is built from 12 residues. Between the trimmed V and J ends, which lost 2 bases and 7 bases, there was a span of 5 bases. From germline, CDR1 is KGHDR and CDR2 SFDVKD. The DNA for the CDR3 is TGTGCCACCAGTGATTCCCTCAACATTCAGTACTTC. It is translated as CATSDSLNIQYF.

This clone was counted only a few times. V is TRBV28 and J is TRBJ2-1; 7 nucleotides line up with TRBD2. CDR1 and CDR2 from the germline V gene are MDHEN and SYDVKM. Unmatched junction bases numbered 7, after V lost 7 bases and J lost 4 bases. This CDR3 is 14 amino acids long. CDR3 residues: CASMSGDYYNEQFF. The CDR3 DNA follows: TGTGCCAGCATGAGCGGGGACTATTACAATGAGCAGTTCTTC.

V is TRBV29-1 and J is TRBJ2-2, with D uncertain. Trimming cost V 5 bases and J 7 bases, with 14 bases left between them. Per the germline V gene, CDR1 is SQVTM and CDR2 is ANQGSEA. This CDR3 is 13 amino acids long. As DNA, the CDR3 is TGCAGCGTTCGCCAAGATGTCTACGGGGAGCTGTTTTTT. The encoded protein is CSVRQDVYGELFF.

The genes are TRBV29-1 and TRBJ2-7, with D perhaps being TRBD1 or TRBD2 (5 bases each). Trimming left V 4 bases short and J 6 bases short, with 16 bases between. The CDR3 runs 13 residues. Germline loops: CDR1 SQVTM, CDR2 ANQGSEA. This CDR3 reads CSVVIRDRLEQYF. The CDR3 nucleotides read TGCAGCGTTGTCATCCGGGACCGTCTCGAGCAGTACTTC.

The rearrangement links TRBV5-5 to TRBJ2-5; 9 nucleotides align to TRBD1. J lost 5 bases, V lost 6 bases, and 8 bases had no gene match. Germline values: CDR1 SGHKS, CDR2 YYEKEE (reference sequence). The CDR3 contains 14 residues. The DNA of the CDR3 is TGTGCCAGCAAACGGGACAGGGTTATTGAGACCCAGTACTTC. It codes for CASKRDRVIETQYF.

This clone was counted once. The chain links TRBV28 to TRBJ2-7; 8 nucleotides match TRBD1. V dropped 2 bases and J dropped 5; count of bases not matched to a gene: 8. The CDR3 sequence is 15 residues long. Germline loops: CDR1 MDHEN, CDR2 SYDVKM. CDR3 protein: CASSLARAGGDEQYF. The CDR3 DNA reads as TGTGCCAGCAGTTTAGCGAGAGCAGGGGGCGACGAGCAGTACTTC.

The CDR3 protein is CASSRRGGQPQHF. The CDR3 coding sequence is TGTGCCAGCAGCCGCCGGGGTGGGCAGCCCCAGCATTTT. This chain joins TRBV3-1 (or the pseudogene TRBV3-2) and TRBJ1-5, with D hard to call. Trimming shortened V by 4 bases and J by 7 bases, and 11 bases separated the two germline ends. Germline CDR1 reads LGHDT; CDR2 reads YNNKEL (reference sequence). The CDR3 extends over 13 amino acids.

The chain uses TRBV3-1 (or the pseudogene TRBV3-2) and TRBJ2-7, with a possible D match to TRBD2 (6 bases). The CDR3 runs to 14 residues. V lost 1 base, J lost 7 bases, and 14 bases lay in between. Germline CDR1 LGHDT, CDR2 YNNKEL (reference sequence). The CDR3 region is CASSQAGGPGEQYF. The DNA of the CDR3 is TGTGCCAGCAGCCAAGCCGGAGGGCCTGGGGAGCAGTACTTC.

The chain links TRBV28 to TRBJ2-1; D not resolved. The CDR3 has 14 residues. The V and J ends lost 2 bases and 5 bases respectively, with 10 bases between them. From germline, CDR1 is MDHEN and CDR2 SYDVKM. CDR3 coding DNA: TGTGCCAGCAGTTTAATAGGAGACCACAATGAGCAGTTCTTC. This encodes CASSLIGDHNEQFF. Combining the CDR3 with reference TRBV28 and TRBJ2-1 gives the whole variable domain DVKVTQSSRYLVKRTGEKVFLECVQDMDHENMFWYRQDPGLGLRLIYFSYDVKMKEKGDIPEGYSVSREKKERFSLILESASTNQTSMYLCASSLIGDHNEQFFGPGTRLTVL.

The chain's CDR3 is CASSLQYQETQYF. The CDR3 DNA sequence: TGTGCCAGCAGTTTACAGTACCAAGAGACCCAGTACTTC. V is TRBV28 and J is TRBJ2-5; D ambiguous. V lost 2 bases, J lost 0 bases, and 4 bases lay in between. The germline V gene encodes CDR1 MDHEN and CDR2 SYDVKM. The CDR3 runs to 13 residues. Full variable domain (missing parts from reference TRBV28 and TRBJ2-5): DVKVTQSSRYLVKRTGEKVFLECVQDMDHENMFWYRQDPGLGLRLIYFSYDVKMKEKGDIPEGYSVSREKKERFSLILESASTNQTSMYLCASSLQYQETQYFGPGTRLLVL.

V gene TRBV12-3 or TRBV12-4 combines with J gene TRBJ2-7, with 7 nucleotides matching TRBD1. CDR3 length: 13 amino acids. V was pared by 6 bases and J by 6 bases, with 8 bases of the junction left unmatched. In DNA, the CDR3 is TGTGCCAGCAGCTCCGGGGACAGCTCCGAGCAGTACTTC. Amino acid sequence: CASSSGDSSEQYF.

The V call is TRBV24-1, the J call TRBJ1-1; the match to TRBD1 covers 7 bases. This CDR3 comprises 14 residues. The J segment lost 3 bases and the V segment lost 5 bases, leaving 5 bases of the junction unmatched. The germline V gene encodes CDR1 KGHDR and CDR2 SFDVKD. The CDR3 is CATSASGGHTEAFF. Here the CDR3 DNA reads TGTGCCACCAGTGCGTCAGGGGGGCACACTGAAGCTTTCTTT.

The CDR3 DNA follows: TGTGCCAGCTCACCACCGGGGCGGGTACTTAACTATGGCTACACCTTC. It specifies CASSPPGRVLNYGYTF. The V gene is TRBV18, the J gene TRBJ1-2; TRBD1 might be the D (5 bases). CDR3 length equals 16 residues. Germline lookup yields CDR1 KGHSH and CDR2 LQKENI. V shed 0 bases and J shed 1 base, with 12 bases lying between them.

V gene TRBV7-9 combines with J gene TRBJ1-1; the D gene is possibly TRBD1 (5 bases). CDR1 is SEHNR and CDR2 is FQNEAQ in the germline V gene (reference sequence). This CDR3 contains 15 residues. V shed 6 bases and J shed 2 bases, with 16 bases lying between them. This chain's CDR3 is CASRMGRGANTEAFF. The CDR3 nucleotides are TGTGCCAGCAGGATGGGAAGGGGTGCCAACACTGAAGCTTTCTTT.

The chain couples TRBV6-2 or TRBV6-3 to TRBJ2-2, with a weak D call TRBD2 (5 bases). Between the trimmed V and J ends, which lost 2 bases and 0 bases, there was a span of 10 bases. Germline V lookup: CDR1 MNHEY, CDR2 SVGEGT. This CDR3 is 16 amino acids long. CDR3 region: CASSYRLATNTGELFF. CDR3 nucleotides: TGTGCCAGCAGTTACCGGCTAGCCACGAACACCGGGGAGCTGTTTTTT.

The V call is TRBV24-1, the J call TRBJ1-5, with D unresolved. Between the trimmed V and J ends, which lost 9 bases and 5 bases, there was a span of 10 bases. Germline assignment: CDR1 KGHDR and CDR2 SFDVKD. CDR3 length equals 12 residues. CDR3: CATQAQDQPQHF. CDR3 in DNA: TGTGCCACCCAGGCGCAGGATCAGCCCCAGCATTTT.

V gene TRBV25-1 combines with J gene TRBJ1-6; possible D gene TRBD1, 5 bases. The CDR3 has 14 amino acids. V lost 6 bases and J lost 5, with 11 bases in between. Germline V CDR1 and CDR2: MGHDK, SYGVNS. In nucleotides, the CDR3 is TGTGCCAGCAGACGACAGATGGATAATTCACCCCTCCACTTT. This gives the protein CASRRQMDNSPLHF. Full variable domain (rest looked up from reference TRBV25-1 and TRBJ1-6): EADIYQTPRYLVIGTGKKITLECSQTMGHDKMYWYQQDPGMELHLIHYSYGVNSTEKGDLSSESTVSRIRTEHFPLTLESARPSHTSQYLCASRRQMDNSPLHFGNGTRLTVT.